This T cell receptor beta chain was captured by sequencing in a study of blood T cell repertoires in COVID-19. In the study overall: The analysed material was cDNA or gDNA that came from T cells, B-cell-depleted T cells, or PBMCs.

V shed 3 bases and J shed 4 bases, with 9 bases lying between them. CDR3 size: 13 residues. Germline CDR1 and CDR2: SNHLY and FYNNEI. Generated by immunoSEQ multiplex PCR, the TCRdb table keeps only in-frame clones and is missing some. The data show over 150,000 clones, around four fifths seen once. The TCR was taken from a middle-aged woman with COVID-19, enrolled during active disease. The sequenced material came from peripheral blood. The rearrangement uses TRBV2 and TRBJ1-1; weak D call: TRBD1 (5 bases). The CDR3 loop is CASSDREGTEAFF. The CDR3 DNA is TGTGCCAGCAGTGACAGGGAGGGCACTGAAGCTTTCTTT.